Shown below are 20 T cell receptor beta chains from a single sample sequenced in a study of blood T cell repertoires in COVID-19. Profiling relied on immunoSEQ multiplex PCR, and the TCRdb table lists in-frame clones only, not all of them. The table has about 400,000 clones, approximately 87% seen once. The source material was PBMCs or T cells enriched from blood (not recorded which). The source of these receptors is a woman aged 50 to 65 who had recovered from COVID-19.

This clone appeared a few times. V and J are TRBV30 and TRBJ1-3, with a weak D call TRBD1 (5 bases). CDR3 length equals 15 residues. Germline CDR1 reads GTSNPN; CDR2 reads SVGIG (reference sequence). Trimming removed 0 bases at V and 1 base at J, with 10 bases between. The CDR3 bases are TGTGCCTGGAGTGTACCTGGGGGGTCTGGAAACACCATATATTTT. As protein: CAWSVPGGSGNTIYF.

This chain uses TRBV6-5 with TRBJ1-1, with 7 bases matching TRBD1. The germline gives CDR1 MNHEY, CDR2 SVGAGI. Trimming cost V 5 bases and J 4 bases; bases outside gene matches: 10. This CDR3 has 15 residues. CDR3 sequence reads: CASSPPGTEGTEAFF. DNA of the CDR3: TGTGCCAGCAGTCCTCCAGGGACAGAAGGCACTGAAGCTTTCTTT.

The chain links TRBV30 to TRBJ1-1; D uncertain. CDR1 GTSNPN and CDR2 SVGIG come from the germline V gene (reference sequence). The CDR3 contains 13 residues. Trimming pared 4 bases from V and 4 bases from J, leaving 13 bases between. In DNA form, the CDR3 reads TGTGCCTGGAAGTTAACGGGGAGCACTGAAGCTTTCTTT. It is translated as CAWKLTGSTEAFF.

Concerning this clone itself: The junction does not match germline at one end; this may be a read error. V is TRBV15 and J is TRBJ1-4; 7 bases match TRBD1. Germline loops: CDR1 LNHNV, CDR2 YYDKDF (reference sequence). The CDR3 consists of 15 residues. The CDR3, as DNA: TGTGCCACCAGCCGAGAGACAGGGAGGAATGAAAAACTGTTTTTT. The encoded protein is CATSRETGRNEKLFF.

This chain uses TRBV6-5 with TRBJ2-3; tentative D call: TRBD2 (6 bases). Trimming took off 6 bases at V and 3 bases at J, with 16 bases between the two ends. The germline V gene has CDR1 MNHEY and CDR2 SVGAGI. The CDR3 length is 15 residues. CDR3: CASRRGTSPTDTQYF. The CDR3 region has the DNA TGTGCCAGCAGGAGAGGGACTTCCCCAACAGATACGCAGTATTTT.

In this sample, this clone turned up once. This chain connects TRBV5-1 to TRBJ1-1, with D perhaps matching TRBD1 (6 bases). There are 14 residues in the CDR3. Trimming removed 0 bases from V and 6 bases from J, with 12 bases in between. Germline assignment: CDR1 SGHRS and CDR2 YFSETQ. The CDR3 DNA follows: TGCGCCAGCAGCTTGGACACAGGGACGGCTGAAGCTTTCTTT. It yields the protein CASSLDTGTAEAFF.

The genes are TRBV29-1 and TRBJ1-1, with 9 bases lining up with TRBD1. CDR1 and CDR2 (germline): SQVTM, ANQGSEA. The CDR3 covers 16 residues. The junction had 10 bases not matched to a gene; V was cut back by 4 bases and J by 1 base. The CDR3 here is CSVARQGVGRNTEAFF. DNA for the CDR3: TGCAGCGTTGCTCGACAGGGGGTTGGAAGGAACACTGAAGCTTTCTTT.

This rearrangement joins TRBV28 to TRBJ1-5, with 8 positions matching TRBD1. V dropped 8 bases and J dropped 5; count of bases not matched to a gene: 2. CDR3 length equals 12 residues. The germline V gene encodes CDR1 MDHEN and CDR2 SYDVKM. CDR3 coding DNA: TGTGCCAGCGACAGGGGCTATCAGCCCCAGCATTTT. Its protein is CASDRGYQPQHF.

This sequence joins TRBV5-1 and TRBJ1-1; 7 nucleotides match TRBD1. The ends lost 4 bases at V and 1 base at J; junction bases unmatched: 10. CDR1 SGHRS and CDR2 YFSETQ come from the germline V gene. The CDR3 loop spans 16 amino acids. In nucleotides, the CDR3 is TGCGCCAGCAGCCCCGCCTACGGACAGGCGAACACTGAAGCTTTCTTT. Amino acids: CASSPAYGQANTEAFF. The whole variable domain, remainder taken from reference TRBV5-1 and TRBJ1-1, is KAGVTQTPRYLIKTRGQQVTLSCSPISGHRSVSWYQQTPGQGLQFLFEYFSETQRNKGNFPGRFSGRQFSNSRSEMNVSTLELGDSALYLCASSPAYGQANTEAFFGQGTRLTVV.

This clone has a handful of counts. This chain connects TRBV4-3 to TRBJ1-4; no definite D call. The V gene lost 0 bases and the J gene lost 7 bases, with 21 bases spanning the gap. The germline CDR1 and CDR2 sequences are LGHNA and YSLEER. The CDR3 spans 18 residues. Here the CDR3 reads CASSQEDLNSGRTEKLFF. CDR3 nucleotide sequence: TGCGCCAGCAGCCAAGAGGATCTTAACTCAGGTCGAACTGAAAAACTGTTTTTT.

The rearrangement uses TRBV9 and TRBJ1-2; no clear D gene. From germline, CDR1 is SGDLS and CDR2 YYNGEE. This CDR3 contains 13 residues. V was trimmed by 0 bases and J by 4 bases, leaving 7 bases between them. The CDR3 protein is CASSVVEGYGYTF. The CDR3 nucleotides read TGTGCCAGCAGCGTAGTGGAGGGCTATGGCTACACCTTC.

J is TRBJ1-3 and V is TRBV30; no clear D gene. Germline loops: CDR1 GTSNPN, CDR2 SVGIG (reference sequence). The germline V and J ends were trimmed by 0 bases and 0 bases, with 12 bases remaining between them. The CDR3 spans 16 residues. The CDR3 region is CAWSVAELSSGNTIYF. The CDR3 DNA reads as TGTGCCTGGAGTGTGGCAGAATTAAGCTCTGGAAACACCATATATTTT.

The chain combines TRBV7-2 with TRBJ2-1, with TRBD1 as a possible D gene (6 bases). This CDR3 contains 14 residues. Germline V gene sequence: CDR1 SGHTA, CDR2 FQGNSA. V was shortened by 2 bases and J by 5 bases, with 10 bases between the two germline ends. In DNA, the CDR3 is TGTGCCAGCAGCTTAACTACAGGGCACAATGAGCAGTTCTTC. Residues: CASSLTTGHNEQFF.

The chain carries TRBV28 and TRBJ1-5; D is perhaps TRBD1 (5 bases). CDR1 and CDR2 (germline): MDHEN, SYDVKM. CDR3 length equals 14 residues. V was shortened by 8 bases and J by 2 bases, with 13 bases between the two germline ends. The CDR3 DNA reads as TGTGCCAGCTGCGGGGGGATTGGCAATCAGCCCCAGCATTTT. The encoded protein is CASCGGIGNQPQHF.

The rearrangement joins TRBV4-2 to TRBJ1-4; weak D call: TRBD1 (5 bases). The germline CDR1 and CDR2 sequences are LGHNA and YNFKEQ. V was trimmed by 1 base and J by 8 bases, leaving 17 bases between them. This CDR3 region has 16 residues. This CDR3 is CASSQVQYRTVEKLFF. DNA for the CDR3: TGTGCCAGCAGCCAAGTCCAGTACAGGACCGTAGAAAAACTGTTTTTT.

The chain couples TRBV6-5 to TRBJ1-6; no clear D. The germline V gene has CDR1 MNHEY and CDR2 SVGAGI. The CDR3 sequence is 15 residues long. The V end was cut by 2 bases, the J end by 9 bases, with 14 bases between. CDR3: CASSYGIGRGSPLHF. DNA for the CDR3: TGTGCCAGCAGTTACGGTATTGGTCGGGGTTCACCCCTCCACTTT.

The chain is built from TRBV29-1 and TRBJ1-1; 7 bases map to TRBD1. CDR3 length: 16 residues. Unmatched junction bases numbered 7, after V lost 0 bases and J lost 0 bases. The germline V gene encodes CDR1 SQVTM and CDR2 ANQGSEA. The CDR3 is CSVEEGEDRMNTEAFF. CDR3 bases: TGCAGCGTTGAAGAAGGGGAGGACAGGATGAACACTGAAGCTTTCTTT.

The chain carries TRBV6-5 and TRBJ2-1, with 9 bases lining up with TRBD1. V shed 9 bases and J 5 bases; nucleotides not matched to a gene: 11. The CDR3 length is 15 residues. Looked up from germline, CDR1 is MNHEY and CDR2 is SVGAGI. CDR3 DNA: TGTGCCAGTATGAACAGGGGGCTCCCCAACAATGAGCAGTTCTTC. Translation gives CASMNRGLPNNEQFF.

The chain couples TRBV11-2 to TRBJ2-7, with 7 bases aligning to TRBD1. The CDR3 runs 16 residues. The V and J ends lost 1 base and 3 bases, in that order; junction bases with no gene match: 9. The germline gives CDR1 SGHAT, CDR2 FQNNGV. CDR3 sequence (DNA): TGTGCCAGCAGCTTAGCGGGACAGACCAAAAACTACGAGCAGTACTTC. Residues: CASSLAGQTKNYEQYF.

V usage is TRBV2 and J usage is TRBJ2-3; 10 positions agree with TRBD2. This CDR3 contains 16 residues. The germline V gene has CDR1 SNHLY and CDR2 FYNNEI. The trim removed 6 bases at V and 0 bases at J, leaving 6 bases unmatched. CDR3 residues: CASSLGLAASTDTQYF. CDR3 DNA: TGTGCCAGCAGCCTTGGACTAGCGGCCAGCACAGATACGCAGTATTTT. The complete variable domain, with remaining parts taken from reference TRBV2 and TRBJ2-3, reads EPEVTQTPSHQVTQMGQEVILRCVPISNHLYFYWYRQILGQKVEFLVSFYNNEISEKSEIFDDQFSVERPDGSNFTLKIRSTKLEDSAMYFCASSLGLAASTDTQYFGPGTRLTVL.